The entry below gives a single T cell receptor (beta chain) sequence along with its context. The data derive from a study of T cell changes during pregnancy in multiple sclerosis. The V end was cut by 4 bases, the J end by 8 bases, with 26 bases between. The germline V gene has CDR1 MNHEY and CDR2 SMNVEV (reference sequence). The CDR3 sequence is 17 residues long. TCRdb's copy holds only in-frame clones and misses some; the assay was immunoSEQ multiplex PCR. The sample lists roughly 40,000 clones; 90% to 95% were seen once. The specimen was peripheral blood, collected before pregnancy. This TCR was recovered from a female donor with multiple sclerosis, enrolled in a pregnancy study. The V and J genes are TRBV27 and TRBJ1-2, with a weak D call TRBD1 (5 bases). CDR3: CASSSSLGTGAMRGYTF. CDR3 DNA: TGTGCCAGCAGTTCGTCTCTTGGAACAGGAGCAATGCGGGGCTACACCTTC.